Sequencing of this T cell receptor (beta chain) was carried out in a study of cytomegalovirus exposure and HLA in healthy donors. General study points: For most TCR beta V segments, an earlier analysis put the productive rate at about 87% or about 30% of the time.

With respect to this clone: Its antigen is unidentified.

Both 60 Vbeta primers and 13 Jbeta primers went into the PCR. Measured with immunoSEQ multiplex PCR; TCRdb has only the in-frame clones, and not every one. Here the sample spans about 150,000 clones, about 81% being singletons. After removal of 4 bases from V and 4 bases from J, the junction contained 5 bases not matched to a gene. Germline lookup yields CDR1 SGHRS and CDR2 YFSETQ. The CDR3 runs to 15 residues. The sequencing sample was made of PBMCs. The TCR originated in a woman between 45 and 60 years old in good health and CMV-seropositive. V and J are TRBV5-1 and TRBJ1-2; 12 bases align to TRBD1. The DNA of the CDR3 is TGCGCCAGCAGCGCTGGGACAGGGGGCGGCTATGGCTACACCTTC. Amino acids: CASSAGTGGGYGYTF.